These 16 T cell receptor beta chains share one sample of origin, sequenced in a study of T-cell memory formation after mild COVID-19. MiXCR, run by TCRdb on the 5' RACE reads, gives a single entry per CDR3 protein. This repertoire shows some 300,000 distinct CDR3 sequences, roughly a fifth found once; its top ten account for roughly 20%. The sample was PBMCs or a T cell subset sorted from them (not recorded which). Source of these receptors: a man aged 18 to 30 who had mild COVID-19 (a few samples of this study predate the infection). Cell type and time point are not known.

This clonotype showed up just a few times. V and J are TRBV7-8 and TRBJ2-7; TRBD1 is a possible D gene (6 bases). The length of the CDR3 is 17 residues. The ends were cut back, 3 bases at V and 2 bases at J, with 20 bases in the middle. Germline lookup yields CDR1 SGHVS and CDR2 FQNEAQ. The CDR3, as DNA: TGTGCCAGCAGCTTGAAACGGGACACCGGCTCCACCTACGAGCAGTACTTC. This codes for CASSLKRDTGSTYEQYF.

This chain uses TRBV14 with TRBJ2-7, with 7 bases matching TRBD1. The CDR3 is 13 amino acids. V dropped 0 bases and J dropped 7; count of bases not matched to a gene: 3. The germline gives CDR1 SGHDN, CDR2 FVKESK. In DNA form, the CDR3 reads TGTGCCAGCAGCCAAGAACGACAGGGAGAGCAGTACTTC. Its translation: CASSQERQGEQYF.

The chain uses TRBV18 and TRBJ1-1, with TRBD1 as a possible D gene (5 bases). V dropped 3 bases and J dropped 6 bases, with 11 bases sitting between them. This CDR3 spans 13 amino acids. Germline CDR1 is KGHSH and CDR2 is LQKENI. In nucleotides, the CDR3 is TGTGCCAGCTCACCTCGGGGGAGGGCTGAAGCTTTCTTT. Its protein is CASSPRGRAEAFF.

This clonotype was detected only a few times. The chain employs TRBV3-1 and TRBJ1-3; D unresolved. The V end lost 4 bases, the J end lost 4 bases, and 17 bases lay between the germline ends. The CDR3 is 16 amino acids. Per germline, CDR1 LGHDT and CDR2 YNNKEL (reference sequence). The CDR3 DNA reads TGTGCCAGCAGCCCCAGGACTCTCGCCGGGGGAAACACCATATATTTT. Translating it yields CASSPRTLAGGNTIYF.

This rearrangement joins TRBV11-2 to TRBJ1-1; D gene uncertain. The V gene's germline CDR1 is SGHAT and CDR2 FQNNGV. The ends were cut back, 5 bases at V and 5 bases at J, with 12 bases in the middle. The CDR3 spans 13 residues. The CDR3 protein is CASSLLFGTEAFF. DNA for the CDR3: TGTGCCAGCAGCCTCCTATTCGGTACTGAAGCTTTCTTT.

This clonotype was seen a few times. The chain has TRBV11-1 and TRBJ2-1, with D perhaps matching TRBD1 (6 bases). Trimming removed 1 base from V and 9 bases from J, with 28 bases in between. The V gene's germline CDR1 is SGHAT and CDR2 FQDESV (reference sequence). The length of the CDR3 is 19 residues. The CDR3 loop reads CASSLVQGMWALGFGEQFF. DNA for the CDR3: TGTGCCAGCAGCTTAGTCCAGGGGATGTGGGCTTTGGGCTTTGGTGAGCAGTTCTTC. The full variable domain, completed using reference TRBV11-1 and TRBJ2-1, is EAEVAQSPRYKITEKSQAVAFWCDPISGHATLYWYRQILGQGPELLVQFQDESVVDDSQLPKDRFSAERLKGVDSTLKIQPAELGDSAMYLCASSLVQGMWALGFGEQFFGPGTRLTVL.

The chain has TRBV5-1 and TRBJ2-5, with D perhaps TRBD2 (6 bases). CDR3 size: 15 residues. V lost 4 bases and J 4 bases, leaving 17 bases between the germline ends. Germline CDR1 is SGHRS and CDR2 is YFSETQ. This chain's CDR3 is CASSEGTQGLETQYF. The CDR3 coding sequence is TGCGCCAGCAGCGAGGGGACCCAGGGACTAGAGACCCAGTACTTC. Full variable domain (remainder filled in from reference TRBV5-1 and TRBJ2-5): KAGVTQTPRYLIKTRGQQVTLSCSPISGHRSVSWYQQTPGQGLQFLFEYFSETQRNKGNFPGRFSGRQFSNSRSEMNVSTLELGDSALYLCASSEGTQGLETQYFGPGTRLLVL.

The chain couples TRBV4-3 to TRBJ2-1; TRBD2 is a possible D gene (5 bases). CDR3 length: 17 amino acids. Looked up from germline, CDR1 is LGHNA and CDR2 is YSLEER. Trimming took 0 bases from V and 5 from J, leaving 17 bases between them. CDR3 DNA sequence: TGCGCCAGCAGCCAAGATGTAGCGTCCCTCAGTAACAATGAGCAGTTCTTC. Its protein product is CASSQDVASLSNNEQFF.

V and J are TRBV11-2 and TRBJ1-2; 8 bases line up with TRBD1. Germline V gene data show CDR1 as SGHAT and CDR2 as FQNNGV. The CDR3 runs to 15 residues. V shed 4 bases, J shed 12 bases, and the junction held 16 bases outside the gene matches. CDR3: CASSSLDRDPLFHTF. CDR3 in DNA: TGTGCCAGCAGCTCCCTGGACAGGGACCCTCTTTTTCACACCTTC.

The chain uses TRBV11-2 and TRBJ1-1; D is perhaps TRBD1 (5 bases). Trimming stripped 5 bases from V and 7 bases from J, with 17 bases between. CDR1 and CDR2 (germline): SGHAT, FQNNGV. This CDR3 contains 14 residues. The CDR3 DNA follows: TGTGCCAGCAGCCCTAAAGGGGATTTCGGTGAAGCTTTCTTT. It yields the protein CASSPKGDFGEAFF. Looking up the rest from reference TRBV11-2 and TRBJ1-1 gives the full variable domain: EAGVAQSPRYKIIEKRQSVAFWCNPISGHATLYWYQQILGQGPKLLIQFQNNGVVDDSQLPKDRFSAERLKGVDSTLKIQPAKLEDSAVYLCASSPKGDFGEAFFGQGTRLTVV.

This clonotype appeared a few times. This sequence joins TRBV27 and TRBJ2-7; 10 nucleotides match TRBD1. The ends lost 5 bases at V and 6 bases at J; junction bases unmatched: 10. The CDR3 extends over 15 amino acids. In germline, CDR1 is MNHEY, CDR2 SMNVEV (reference sequence). The CDR3 bases are TGTGCCAGCAGTCTCGGACAGGGGGTTCGCGGCGAGCAGTACTTC. This translates into CASSLGQGVRGEQYF.

This clonotype was seen ten or more times. The chain combines TRBV10-3 with TRBJ2-3; D could derive from TRBD1 or TRBD2 (5 bases each). There are 12 residues in the CDR3. CDR1 is ENHRY, CDR2 SYGVKD, per germline. V was shortened by 7 bases and J by 4 bases, with 9 bases between the two germline ends. The DNA for the CDR3 is TGTGCCATCATGGGGGTTGCAGATACGCAGTATTTT. It encodes CAIMGVADTQYF.

This chain links TRBV2 with TRBJ2-1; D is unresolved. This CDR3 has 14 residues. V gave up 0 bases and J gave up 10 bases, with 13 bases separating them. Germline V gene data show CDR1 as SNHLY and CDR2 as FYNNEI. CDR3 nucleotides: TGTGCCAGCAGTGAAGCTGTGAGAGGTGGGGAGCAGTTCTTC. It translates to CASSEAVRGGEQFF.

This chain links TRBV20-1 with TRBJ1-2, with 9 nucleotides matching TRBD1. V dropped 5 bases and J dropped 8; count of bases not matched to a gene: 12. CDR1 and CDR2 (germline): DFQATT, SNEGSKA (reference sequence). The CDR3 extends over 14 amino acids. The CDR3 nucleotides are TGCAGTGCTTTTACCCGGGACAGGGCTTCGGGCTACACCTTC. It yields the protein CSAFTRDRASGYTF.

This clonotype was counted a few times. The chain uses TRBV18 and TRBJ2-3; 10 bases line up with TRBD2. The germline V gene has CDR1 KGHSH and CDR2 LQKENI. V lost 0 bases, J lost 1 base, and 4 bases stayed unmatched. The CDR3 loop spans 17 amino acids. CDR3 coding DNA: TGTGCCAGCTCACCACCGGGTCTAGCGGGGGGCACAGATACGCAGTATTTT. It codes for CASSPPGLAGGTDTQYF.

The V and J genes are TRBV15 and TRBJ2-5; no clear D. The CDR3 is made up of 14 amino acids. Per germline, CDR1 LNHNV and CDR2 YYDKDF (reference sequence). V gave up 5 bases and J gave up 2 bases, with 12 bases separating them. CDR3 nucleotides: TGTGCCACCAGCCCCAGAGCGTCTCAAGAGACCCAGTACTTC. Translation gives CATSPRASQETQYF.